This TCR beta chain came from a study of T cell repertoires in cytomegalovirus infection. Overall study findings and caveats: Dominant in the ex vivo response were TCR beta clonotypes restricted by HLA-C and specific for CMV.

This clonotype was seen ten or more times. Its antigen is unknown. TCRdb fed the reads into MiXCR, producing one record per CDR3 protein. The profile shows approximately 400,000 distinct CDR3 sequences, about a third of them singletons. Sequences were obtained from PBMCs. This TCR was sampled from a human donor in good health (CMV status not recorded). Some clones in this sample may be carry-over from other donors' samples.

This chain's CDR3 is CASSFKGYGELFF. For the CDR3, the DNA is TGTGCCAGCAGTTTCAAGGGGTACGGGGAGCTGTTTTTT. This sequence joins TRBV12-3 or TRBV12-4 and TRBJ2-2, with TRBD1 as a possible D gene (5 bases). CDR3 length: 13 residues. The ends were cut back, 3 bases at V and 7 bases at J, with 9 bases in the middle.